Presented here are 14 T cell receptor beta chains from one specimen sequenced in a study of shared clonotypes between healthy human individuals. Here immunoSEQ multiplex PCR was the method, and the copy in TCRdb shows in-frame clones only, minus some. The data hold under 750,000 clones, with 55% to 75% observed a single time. Input material: memory CD4+ T cells sorted from blood. Subset noted: CD45RA-negative fraction. These receptors came from a woman younger than 45 in good health.

The chain uses TRBV19 and TRBJ2-5, with 7 bases lining up with TRBD1. The tail of the sequence fits TRBJ2-7 better, so the J call may be wrong. Looked up from germline, CDR1 is LNHDA and CDR2 is SQIVND (reference sequence). The CDR3 extends over 14 amino acids. The CDR3 protein is CASSLQGNGYEQYF. The CDR3 nucleotides are TGTGCCAGTAGCCTACAGGGGAATGGCTACGAGCAGTACTTC.

The chain carries TRBV25-1 and TRBJ2-3, with 8 bases matching TRBD1. V was clipped by 8 bases and J by 2 bases; unmatched bases: 3. Looked up from germline, CDR1 is MGHDK and CDR2 is SYGVNS. The CDR3 is made up of 13 amino acids. The DNA for the CDR3 is TGTGCCAGCCAGGACAGGGCCACAGATACGCAGTATTTT. Its translation is CASQDRATDTQYF.

The chain links TRBV7-7 to TRBJ2-3, with TRBD1 identical over 8 bases. Per the germline V gene, CDR1 is SSHAT and CDR2 is FNYEAQ (reference sequence). The CDR3 length is 15 residues. Germline trimming cut 5 bases from V and 4 bases from J; bases unmatched to any gene: 8. The DNA of the CDR3 is TGTGCCAGCAGCGCCCTTGGACAGGGCTCAGATACGCAGTATTTT. Translating gives CASSALGQGSDTQYF. The whole variable domain, remainder taken from reference TRBV7-7 and TRBJ2-3, is GAGVSQSPRYKVTKRGQDVTLRCDPISSHATLYWYQQALGQGPEFLTYFNYEAQPDKSGLPSDRFSAERPEGSISTLTIQRTEQRDSAMYRCASSALGQGSDTQYFGPGTRLTVL.

The table lists this clone with a count of one. The rearrangement links TRBV11-3 to TRBJ1-1, with no clear D. Trimming left V 6 bases short and J 4 bases short, with 15 bases between. The CDR3 is 14 amino acids. The germline CDR1 and CDR2 sequences are SGHNT and YENEEA. CDR3 sequence (DNA): TGTGCCAGCAGGTTGGCAGGAACTCGCACTGAAGCTTTCTTT. It encodes CASRLAGTRTEAFF.

This clone has only one observation. The chain has TRBV11-2 and TRBJ2-1; the D gene is possibly TRBD1 (6 bases). The ends were cut back, 2 bases at V and 2 bases at J, with 10 bases in the middle. Germline V gene lookup returns CDR1 SGHAT and CDR2 FQNNGV. The CDR3 is 15 amino acids. The CDR3 sequence: CASSLQGRPYNEQFF. DNA for the CDR3: TGTGCCAGCAGCTTACAGGGGCGGCCCTACAATGAGCAGTTCTTC.

The sample holds a few counts of this clone. The V call is TRBV15, the J call TRBJ2-7; D perhaps matches TRBD2 (7 bases). CDR1 is LNHNV, CDR2 YYDKDF, per germline (reference sequence). V lost 0 bases, J lost 6 bases, and 12 bases lay in between. This CDR3 contains 14 residues. The CDR3 reads CATSRDGGALEQYF. Written as DNA, the CDR3 is TGTGCCACCAGCAGAGATGGGGGGGCTCTCGAGCAGTACTTC.

The gene calls are TRBV6-1 and TRBJ1-1, with D perhaps TRBD1 (6 bases). The V gene lost 6 bases and the J gene lost 1 base, with 15 bases spanning the gap. There are 15 residues in the CDR3. Germline lookup yields CDR1 MNHNS and CDR2 SASEGT. The CDR3 sequence is CASRFWGGSNTEAFF. The CDR3 coding sequence is TGTGCCAGCAGGTTCTGGGGGGGCTCGAACACTGAAGCTTTCTTT.

V usage is TRBV18 and J usage is TRBJ2-2, with 12 bases matching TRBD2. The V gene's germline CDR1 is KGHSH and CDR2 LQKENI. The junction had 14 bases not matched to a gene; V was cut back by 6 bases and J by 6 bases. CDR3 size: 18 residues. The CDR3 spells CASSPPGLAGLGAGELFF. CDR3 DNA sequence: TGTGCCAGCTCCCCGCCGGGACTAGCGGGCCTAGGCGCCGGGGAGCTGTTTTTT.

This clone was observed a handful of times. The chain combines TRBV7-6 with TRBJ2-1; 7 bases map to TRBD1. This CDR3 has 14 amino acids. In germline, CDR1 is SGHVS, CDR2 FNYEAQ. V gave up 5 bases and J gave up 4 bases; unmatched junction bases: 5. The CDR3 nucleotides read TGTGCCAGCAGCCGGGGACAGATGTACAATGAGCAGTTCTTC. Translation: CASSRGQMYNEQFF.

About this clone itself: Additional DNA sequences in this sample encode the identical CDR3. Written as DNA, the CDR3 is TGCGCCAGCAGCACCTCTAGCGGGGGCTACAATGAGCAGTTCTTC. It specifies CASSTSSGGYNEQFF. J is TRBJ2-1 and V is TRBV5-1, with 10 bases matching TRBD2. This CDR3 is 15 amino acids long. V lost 4 bases, J lost 3 bases, and 4 bases stayed unmatched. CDR1 is SGHRS and CDR2 is YFSETQ in the germline V gene.

This chain connects TRBV19 to TRBJ2-6, with D unresolved. This CDR3 spans 15 amino acids. V gave up 4 bases and J gave up 5 bases, with 12 bases separating them. The V gene's germline CDR1 is LNHDA and CDR2 SQIVND (reference sequence). This chain's CDR3 is CASSKVTSWANVLTF. The CDR3 DNA reads TGTGCCAGTAGTAAAGTGACATCCTGGGCCAACGTCCTGACTTTC.

This clone was found a few times. The chain employs TRBV28 and TRBJ2-7, with 8 bases matching TRBD2. With 7 bases clipped from V and 7 bases from J, the junction kept 12 bases outside the gene matches. CDR1 and CDR2 from the germline V gene are MDHEN and SYDVKM. The length of the CDR3 is 14 residues. This CDR3 reads CASTGASGFLEQYF. In nucleotides, the CDR3 is TGTGCCAGCACGGGGGCTAGCGGGTTCTTGGAGCAGTACTTC.

V is TRBV10-3 and J is TRBJ2-2; tentatively, D is TRBD2 (6 bases). Germline lookup yields CDR1 ENHRY and CDR2 SYGVKD. V was shortened by 0 bases and J by 4 bases, with 18 bases between the two germline ends. CDR3 length equals 18 residues. For the CDR3, the DNA is TGTGCCATCAGTGAGTCAGTGGGCGGGAAAGGGCGCACCGGGGAGCTGTTTTTT. Translated: CAISESVGGKGRTGELFF.

V usage is TRBV5-1 and J usage is TRBJ1-1; a possible D gene is TRBD1 (5 bases). This CDR3 has 15 residues. Trimming took 1 base from V and 1 from J, leaving 11 bases between them. CDR1 and CDR2 from the germline V gene are SGHRS and YFSETQ. The CDR3 loop reads CASSLRGAWNTEAFF. CDR3 in DNA: TGCGCCAGCAGCTTGAGAGGGGCGTGGAACACTGAAGCTTTCTTT.